Here is one TCR beta chain with its context. TCRdb's table, derived via immunoSEQ multiplex PCR, lists solely in-frame clones and lacks some. The data contain some 200,000 clones, roughly 90% of them singletons. In terms of age and location, participants ranged from about 18 to 90 years and lived in about two dozen US areas. Cohorts were based on clinical histories the participants reported. Recovered participants had two consecutive negative NP/OP PCR tests, healthcare professional clearance, or symptom resolution. Germline V gene lookup returns CDR1 LNHDA and CDR2 SQIVND (reference sequence). V gave up 4 bases and J gave up 4 bases, with 4 bases separating them. The CDR3 has 11 amino acids. The data belong to a study of blood T cell repertoires in COVID-19.

This clonotype was sampled from a woman under 40 who had recovered from COVID-19. The chain joins TRBV19 to TRBJ1-2; the D is unclear. Sequencing input: PBMCs or T cells enriched from blood (not recorded which). CDR3 loop: CASSTGYGYTF. The DNA of the CDR3 is TGTGCCAGTAGTACGGGCTATGGCTACACCTTC.